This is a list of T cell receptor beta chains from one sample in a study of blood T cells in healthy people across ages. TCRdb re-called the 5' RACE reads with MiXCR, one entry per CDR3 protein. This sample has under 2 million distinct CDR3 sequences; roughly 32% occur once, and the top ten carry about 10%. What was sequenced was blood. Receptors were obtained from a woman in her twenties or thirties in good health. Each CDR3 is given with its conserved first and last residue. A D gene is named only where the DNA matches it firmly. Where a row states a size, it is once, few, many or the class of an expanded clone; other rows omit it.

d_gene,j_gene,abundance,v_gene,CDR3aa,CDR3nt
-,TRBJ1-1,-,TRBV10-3,CAISDSRTTGTEAFF,TGTGCCATCAGTGACTCCCGAACCACGGGGACTGAAGCTTTCTTT
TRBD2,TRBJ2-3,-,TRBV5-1,CASSLKREKGTDTQYF,TGCGCCAGCAGCTTAAAGCGGGAGAAGGGGACAGATACGCAGTATTTT
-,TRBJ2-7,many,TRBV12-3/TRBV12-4,CASSLARTINYEQYF,TGTGCCAGCAGTTTAGCGAGGACTATCAATTACGAGCAGTACTTC
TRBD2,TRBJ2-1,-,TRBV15,CATSRGGTSGYNEQFF,TGTGCCACCAGCAGAGGGGGGACTAGCGGGTACAATGAGCAGTTCTTC
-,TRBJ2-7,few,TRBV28,CASSLVTGSYEQYF,TGTGCCAGCAGTTTAGTTACGGGTTCCTACGAGCAGTACTTC
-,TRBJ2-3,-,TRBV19,CASSMGVGDTQYF,TGTGCCAGTAGTATGGGCGTGGGAGATACGCAGTATTTT
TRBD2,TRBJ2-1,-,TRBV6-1,CASSGISGGAGEQFF,TGTGCCAGCAGTGGAATTAGCGGGGGGGCCGGTGAGCAGTTCTTC
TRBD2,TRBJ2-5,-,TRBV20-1,CGASLWTSGGYQETQYF,TGCGGTGCTAGCCTTTGGACTAGCGGGGGGTACCAAGAGACCCAGTACTTC
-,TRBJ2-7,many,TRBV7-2,CASSFTSREQYF,TGTGCCAGCAGCTTCACTAGCCGCGAGCAGTACTTC
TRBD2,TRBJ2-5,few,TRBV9,CASSEEGTSGRTYQETQYF,TGTGCCAGCAGCGAAGAAGGGACTAGCGGGAGGACTTACCAAGAGACCCAGTACTTC
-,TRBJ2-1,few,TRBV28,CASSSRPATYNEQFF,TGTGCCAGCAGCTCTCGCCCGGCGACCTACAATGAGCAGTTCTTC
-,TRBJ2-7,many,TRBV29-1,CSVIERQGIYEQYF,TGCAGCGTTATTGAACGGCAGGGAATATACGAGCAGTACTTC
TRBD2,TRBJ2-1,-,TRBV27,CANSLRLAGGSGNEQFF,TGTGCCAACAGTTTAAGACTAGCGGGAGGGTCGGGGAATGAGCAGTTCTTC
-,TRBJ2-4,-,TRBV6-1,CAGNDGKNIQYF,TGTGCCGGCAATGACGGAAAAAACATTCAGTACTTC
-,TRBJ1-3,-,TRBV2,CASSEPRGGNTIYF,TGTGCCAGCAGTGAACCTAGGGGCGGAAACACCATATATTTT
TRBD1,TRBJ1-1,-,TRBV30,CAWSVTGPAFF,TGTGCCTGGAGTGTGACAGGGCCAGCTTTCTTT
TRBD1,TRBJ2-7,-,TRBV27,CASSKKTGQRGISYEQYF,TGTGCCAGCAGCAAGAAGACAGGGCAAAGGGGTATATCCTACGAGCAGTACTTC
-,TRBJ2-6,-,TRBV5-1,CAGSLGSSGANVLTF,TGCGCCGGCAGCTTGGGGTCATCTGGGGCCAACGTCCTGACTTTC
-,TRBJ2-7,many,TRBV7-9,CASSRLGSYEQYF,TGTGCCAGCAGCCGTTTGGGTTCCTACGAGCAGTACTTC
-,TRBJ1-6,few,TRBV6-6,CASTQWVDSPLHF,TGTGCCAGCACCCAGTGGGTGGATTCACCCCTCCACTTT
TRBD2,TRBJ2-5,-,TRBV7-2,CASSCGGLQETQYF,TGTGCCAGCAGCTGCGGGGGACTTCAAGAGACCCAGTACTTC
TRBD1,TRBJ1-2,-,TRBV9,CASSVSGQANYGYTF,TGTGCCAGCAGCGTTTCGGGACAGGCTAATTATGGCTACACCTTC
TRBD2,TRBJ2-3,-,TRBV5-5,CASSSRPASGRTDTQYF,TGTGCCAGCAGCTCCCGCCCGGCTAGCGGGAGAACAGATACGCAGTATTTT
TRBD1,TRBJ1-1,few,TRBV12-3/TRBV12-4,CASNPHQGQKAFF,TGTGCCAGCAATCCCCACCAGGGACAGAAAGCTTTCTTT